This T cell receptor (beta chain) was observed in a study of T-cell memory formation after mild COVID-19. CDR1 and CDR2 from the germline V gene are ENHRY and SYGVKD. V gave up 10 bases and J gave up 0 bases; unmatched junction bases: 11. This CDR3 has 16 amino acids. One entry per CDR3 protein results from TCRdb running MiXCR on the 5' RACE reads. The sample contains about 410,000 distinct CDR3 sequences, 23% of which appear only once. The sample was PBMCs or a T cell subset sorted from them (not recorded which). The rearrangement links TRBV10-3 to TRBJ1-3; 8 bases are shared with TRBD1. This clonotype originated in an adult woman who had mild COVID-19 (a few samples of this study predate the infection). Cell type and time point are not known. Written as DNA, the CDR3 is TGTGCCACTCACCCCGGGACAGGTCGCTCTGGAAACACCATATATTTT. Protein sequence: CATHPGTGRSGNTIYF.